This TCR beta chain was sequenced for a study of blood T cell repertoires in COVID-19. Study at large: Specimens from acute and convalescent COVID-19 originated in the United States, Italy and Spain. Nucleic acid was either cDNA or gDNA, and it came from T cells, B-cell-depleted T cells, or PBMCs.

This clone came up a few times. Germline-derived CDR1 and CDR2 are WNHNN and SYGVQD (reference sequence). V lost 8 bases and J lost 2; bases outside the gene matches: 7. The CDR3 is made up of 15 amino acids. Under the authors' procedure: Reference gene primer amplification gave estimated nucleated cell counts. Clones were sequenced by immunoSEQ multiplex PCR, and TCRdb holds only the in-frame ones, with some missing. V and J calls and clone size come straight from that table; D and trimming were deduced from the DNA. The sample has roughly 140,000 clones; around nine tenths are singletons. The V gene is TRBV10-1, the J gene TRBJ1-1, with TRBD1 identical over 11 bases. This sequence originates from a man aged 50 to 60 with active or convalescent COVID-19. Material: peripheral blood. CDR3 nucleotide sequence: TGCGCCAGCGGGGGAGGACAGGGGGCTAACACTGAAGCTTTCTTT. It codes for CASGGGQGANTEAFF.